Each of the 27 T cell receptor beta chains below was sequenced from the same sample in a study of PD-1 blockade in classical Hodgkin lymphoma. Some clones are missing from TCRdb's copy, which holds only in-frame ones; the method was immunoSEQ multiplex PCR. The sample contains 70,000 to 85,000 clones, 85% to 95% of which appear only once. Brentuximab vedotin exposure varied among the patients, all of whom had relapsed after autologous stem cell transplantation. This specimen was peripheral blood mononuclear cells (PBMCs), taken at baseline. Receptors originate from a human donor with classical Hodgkin lymphoma.

This clone showed up just once. The chain carries TRBV7-9 and TRBJ2-5; 9 bases map to TRBD2. Losses at the gene ends were 8 bases for V and 2 bases for J; bases not matched to a gene: 9. From germline, CDR1 is SEHNR and CDR2 FQNEAQ (reference sequence). CDR3 length: 15 amino acids. The CDR3 DNA is TGTGCCAGCGCCAAAGCGGGGGGCCCACAAGAGACCCAGTACTTC. It is translated as CASAKAGGPQETQYF.

V is TRBV13 and J is TRBJ1-2; D gene unclear. Germline V CDR1 and CDR2: PRHDT, FYEKMQ (reference sequence). Trimming took off 3 bases at V and 4 bases at J, with 9 bases between the two ends. The CDR3 contains 13 residues. CDR3 DNA: TGTGCCAGCAGCTTTTCCGGCGCCTATGGCTACACCTTC. This encodes CASSFSGAYGYTF.

The J gene is TRBJ2-7, the V gene TRBV15; D unresolved. The CDR3 runs to 14 residues. The V gene lost 1 base and the J gene lost 2 bases, with 9 bases spanning the gap. CDR1 and CDR2 from the germline V gene are LNHNV and YYDKDF (reference sequence). DNA of the CDR3: TGTGCCACCAGCAGAGCCCCAGAAACCTACGAGCAGTACTTC. It encodes CATSRAPETYEQYF.

This chain connects TRBV7-8 to TRBJ2-7, with D perhaps TRBD2 (6 bases). Germline V lookup: CDR1 SGHVS, CDR2 FQNEAQ. This CDR3 has 14 residues. V was cut by 1 base and J by 3 bases, with 10 bases left in between. As DNA, the CDR3 is TGTGCCAGCAGCTTAGGGGGCGGGATCTACGAGCAGTACTTC. Protein sequence: CASSLGGGIYEQYF.

V gene TRBV9 combines with J gene TRBJ2-7; the D gene is possibly TRBD2 (6 bases). Germline V gives CDR1 SGDLS, CDR2 YYNGEE. Trimming took 4 bases from V and 1 from J, leaving 9 bases between them. The CDR3 loop spans 13 amino acids. DNA of the CDR3: TGTGCCAGCAGCCGGGACTTTTCCTACGAGCAGTACTTC. Protein: CASSRDFSYEQYF.

This rearrangement joins TRBV6-1 to TRBJ1-1, with 7 bases matching TRBD1. After removal of 2 bases from V and 1 base from J, the junction contained 13 bases not matched to a gene. CDR1 and CDR2 (germline): MNHNS, SASEGT. This CDR3 has 18 amino acids. This CDR3 reads CASSELGLLGQPNTEAFF. For the CDR3, the DNA is TGTGCCAGCAGTGAACTTGGGTTGTTGGGACAGCCGAACACTGAAGCTTTCTTT.

The rearrangement joins TRBV9 to TRBJ2-1; 11 nucleotides match TRBD2. The CDR3 runs to 15 residues. Germline CDR1 SGDLS, CDR2 YYNGEE. Trimming removed 4 bases from V and 8 bases from J; junction bases left unmatched: 8. CDR3 region: CASSSLAGGFYEQFF. The CDR3 bases are TGTGCCAGCAGCTCCTTAGCGGGAGGGTTCTATGAGCAGTTCTTC.

The chain uses TRBV6-1 and TRBJ2-7; D is unresolved. This CDR3 has 15 amino acids. The V end was cut by 2 bases, the J end by 2 bases, with 13 bases between. Per the germline V gene, CDR1 is MNHNS and CDR2 is SASEGT. The CDR3 DNA sequence: TGTGCCAGCAGTGAATCCATCCAGACCCCCTACGAGCAGTACTTC. This codes for CASSESIQTPYEQYF.

The chain employs TRBV27 and TRBJ2-7; 8 bases map to TRBD2. The CDR3 runs 15 residues. J was trimmed by 3 bases and V by 4 bases; bases with no gene match: 8. Per the germline V gene, CDR1 is MNHEY and CDR2 is SMNVEV (reference sequence). The CDR3: CASSYAGGSLYEQYF. The CDR3 region has the DNA TGTGCCAGCAGTTATGCGGGGGGATCGCTCTACGAGCAGTACTTC.

The chain is built from TRBV7-9 and TRBJ2-1; D may correspond to TRBD1 or TRBD2 (5 bases each). V lost 1 base and J lost 6, with 22 bases in between. This CDR3 is built from 18 residues. The germline gives CDR1 SEHNR, CDR2 FQNEAQ (reference sequence). The CDR3 DNA reads TGTGCCAGCAGCTTAGTTCAGTGGGACCCCCTCACTGGCAATGAGCAGTTCTTC. This codes for CASSLVQWDPLTGNEQFF.

As DNA, the CDR3 is TGTGCCAGCAGCGGAGAAACAGGGAATCAGCCCCAGCATTTT. Residues: CASSGETGNQPQHF. The chain couples TRBV7-9 to TRBJ1-5; the D gene is possibly TRBD1 (6 bases). Trimming stripped 5 bases from V and 4 bases from J, with 12 bases between. Germline V gene sequence: CDR1 SEHNR, CDR2 FQNEAQ (reference sequence). The CDR3 spans 14 residues.

V and J are TRBV29-1 and TRBJ2-7, with D possibly being TRBD2 (5 bases). Germline values: CDR1 SQVTM, CDR2 ANQGSEA. There are 13 residues in the CDR3. V gave up 3 bases and J gave up 4 bases, with 13 bases separating them. DNA for the CDR3: TGCAGCGTTGACGATCAGAGAGGGTACGAGCAGTACTTC. Its translation: CSVDDQRGYEQYF.

This clone was observed a handful of times. The chain joins TRBV7-3 to TRBJ2-5; 9 bases are a match to TRBD2. V lost 5 bases, J lost 5 bases, and 6 bases stayed unmatched. The germline CDR1 and CDR2 sequences are SGHTA and FQGTGA. The CDR3 is made up of 14 amino acids. The chain's CDR3 is CASSESGGRETQYF. The CDR3 DNA reads as TGTGCCAGCAGCGAAAGCGGGGGGCGGGAGACCCAGTACTTC.

This chain connects TRBV5-4 to TRBJ2-2; the D is unclear. In germline, CDR1 is SGHNT, CDR2 YYREEE (reference sequence). This CDR3 is built from 13 residues. Written as DNA, the CDR3 is TGTCCACCAGCAAAGAATCCCCCCGGGGAGCTGTTTTTT. Its protein is CPPAKNPPGELFF.

The chain carries TRBV6-1 and TRBJ2-2; D gene uncertain. Per germline, CDR1 MNHNS and CDR2 SASEGT. The CDR3 runs to 15 residues. The V and J ends lost 4 bases and 4 bases respectively, with 13 bases between them. CDR3 protein: CASSATSSVTGELFF. Written as DNA, the CDR3 is TGTGCCAGCAGTGCAACATCTTCGGTCACCGGGGAGCTGTTTTTT.

This clone came up once. The chain combines TRBV5-1 with TRBJ2-3; TRBD2 might be the D (6 bases). Germline V gene data show CDR1 as SGHRS and CDR2 as YFSETQ. This CDR3 is built from 17 residues. Between the trimmed V and J ends, which lost 4 bases and 2 bases, there was a span of 20 bases. DNA of the CDR3: TGCGCCAGCAGCCTCCGCGGGGAGCCAGGTTACACAGATACGCAGTATTTT. This codes for CASSLRGEPGYTDTQYF.

This clone was found once. The rearrangement uses TRBV2 and TRBJ1-3; 7 bases line up with TRBD1. V shed 9 bases and J 0 bases; nucleotides not matched to a gene: 8. CDR1 is SNHLY and CDR2 is FYNNEI in the germline V gene. The CDR3 has 15 amino acids. The CDR3 region is CARGRDSDSGNTIYF. The CDR3 DNA follows: TGTGCCAGAGGGAGGGACAGTGACTCTGGAAACACCATATATTTT.

V is TRBV7-6 and J is TRBJ1-4; 7 nucleotides align to TRBD1. This CDR3 spans 17 amino acids. Germline V gene lookup returns CDR1 SGHVS and CDR2 FNYEAQ. Trimming at V came to 5 bases and at J to 7 bases, leaving 16 bases not matched to a gene. In nucleotides, the CDR3 is TGTGCCAGCAGCCCCCGGACAGGCCCCGTTGGGGGTGAAAAACTGTTTTTT. Its protein is CASSPRTGPVGGEKLFF.

This chain links TRBV30 with TRBJ2-1; tentative D call: TRBD1 (6 bases). V lost 2 bases, J lost 5 bases, and 19 bases lay in between. Germline assignment: CDR1 GTSNPN and CDR2 SVGIG (reference sequence). This CDR3 has 16 residues. The CDR3 region has the DNA TGTGCCTGGAGTAACCCCCTCCGGGACACAGACAATGAGCAGTTCTTC. Translated: CAWSNPLRDTDNEQFF.

The chain has TRBV28 and TRBJ2-7; D is unresolved. The CDR3 spans 10 residues. The germline V gene has CDR1 MDHEN and CDR2 SYDVKM. The V gene lost 6 bases and the J gene lost 4 bases, with 4 bases spanning the gap. CDR3 sequence (DNA): TGTGCCAGCAGCAAGTACGAGCAGTACTTC. Protein product: CASSKYEQYF.

This clone was counted a single time. V gene TRBV27 combines with J gene TRBJ1-3; 12 bases line up with TRBD1. The V and J ends lost 8 bases and 3 bases, in that order; junction bases with no gene match: 5. The CDR3 runs to 15 residues. Looked up from germline, CDR1 is MNHEY and CDR2 is SMNVEV (reference sequence). The CDR3, as DNA: TGTGCCAGCGCCGGGACAGGGGGCTTTGGAAACACCATATATTTT. Protein sequence: CASAGTGGFGNTIYF.

The chain employs TRBV27 and TRBJ2-1; 7 nucleotides line up with TRBD2. The CDR3 contains 17 residues. Germline V CDR1 and CDR2: MNHEY, SMNVEV (reference sequence). The V gene end was trimmed by 5 bases and the J gene end by 3 bases; junction bases not matched to a gene: 13. CDR3 in DNA: TGTGCCAGCAGTCCCGGGACCAAAGCGGGGTACTACAATGAGCAGTTCTTC. Protein product: CASSPGTKAGYYNEQFF.

This rearrangement joins TRBV5-6 to TRBJ2-7; D uncertain. This CDR3 has 14 amino acids. The germline V gene encodes CDR1 SGHDT and CDR2 YYEEEE. Trimming took off 4 bases at V and 1 base at J, with 12 bases between the two ends. CDR3 in amino acids: CASSRVLGSYEQYF. CDR3 coding DNA: TGTGCCAGCAGCCGAGTCCTCGGATCCTACGAGCAGTACTTC.

The chain links TRBV19 to TRBJ2-2, with D unresolved. This CDR3 is built from 11 residues. Per the germline V gene, CDR1 is LNHDA and CDR2 is SQIVND (reference sequence). The germline V and J ends were trimmed by 9 bases and 3 bases, with 5 bases remaining between them. This CDR3 is CASTYTGELFF. In DNA form, the CDR3 reads TGTGCCAGCACTTACACCGGGGAGCTGTTTTTT.

The genes are TRBV19 and TRBJ2-7, with D tentatively TRBD1 or TRBD2 (6 bases each). This CDR3 is 15 amino acids long. From germline, CDR1 is LNHDA and CDR2 SQIVND (reference sequence). Trimming pared 3 bases from V and 3 bases from J, leaving 15 bases between. The CDR3 spells CASSIGQKGGYEQYF. DNA of the CDR3: TGTGCCAGTAGTATCGGACAGAAGGGGGGCTACGAGCAGTACTTC.

The chain recombines TRBV5-1 with TRBJ1-5, with 11 bases that match TRBD1. Germline CDR1 and CDR2: SGHRS and YFSETQ. The J segment lost 0 bases and the V segment lost 7 bases, leaving 3 bases of the junction unmatched. The CDR3 has 15 amino acids. DNA of the CDR3: TGCGCCAGCGGACAGGGGGCTGCTAGCAATCAGCCCCAGCATTTT. Its protein is CASGQGAASNQPQHF.

The rearrangement uses TRBV5-6 and TRBJ2-7, with D perhaps matching TRBD1 (6 bases). This CDR3 comprises 15 residues. With 0 bases removed from V and 6 bases from J, the gap between germline ends came to 16 bases. The germline V gene encodes CDR1 SGHDT and CDR2 YYEEEE. CDR3 sequence reads: CASSLVSTKGGEQYF. Here the CDR3 DNA reads TGTGCCAGCAGCTTGGTCTCGACAAAAGGGGGCGAGCAGTACTTC.